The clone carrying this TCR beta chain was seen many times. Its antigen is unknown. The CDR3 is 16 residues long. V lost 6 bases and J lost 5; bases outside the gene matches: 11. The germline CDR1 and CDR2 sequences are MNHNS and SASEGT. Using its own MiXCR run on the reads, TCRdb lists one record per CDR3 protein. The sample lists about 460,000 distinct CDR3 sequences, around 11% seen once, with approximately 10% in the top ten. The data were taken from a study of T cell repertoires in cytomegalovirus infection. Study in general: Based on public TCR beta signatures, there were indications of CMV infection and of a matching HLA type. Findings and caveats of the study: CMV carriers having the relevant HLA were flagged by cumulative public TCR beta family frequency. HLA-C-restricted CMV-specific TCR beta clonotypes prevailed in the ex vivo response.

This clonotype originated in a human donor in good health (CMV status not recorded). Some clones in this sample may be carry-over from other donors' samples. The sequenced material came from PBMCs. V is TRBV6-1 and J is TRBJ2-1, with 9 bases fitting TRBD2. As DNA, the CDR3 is TGTGCCAGCAGCATAAATAGCGGGAGAGGCAACAATGAGCAGTTCTTC. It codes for CASSINSGRGNNEQFF.